These 17 T cell receptor beta chains share one sample of origin, sequenced in a study of graft-versus-host responses after intestinal transplantation. The method was immunoSEQ multiplex PCR; TCRdb's version includes in-frame clones alone and lacks a portion of them. The repertoire holds about 92,000 clones, around nine tenths seen once, with around 6% in the top ten. For these receptors, no antigen is known. The specimen comprised unstimulated CD8+ T cells sorted from spleen or lymph node cells, sampled before intestinal transplant. Every receptor here comes from a human donor who received an intestinal transplant.

This chain joins TRBV4-1 and TRBJ2-1; D ambiguous. The CDR3 is 16 amino acids. The V gene lost 0 bases and the J gene lost 6 bases, with 15 bases spanning the gap. Germline CDR1 MGHRA, CDR2 YSYEKL. The CDR3 DNA reads as TGCGCCAGCAGCCAAGATCACCTTGGGCAGAGCAATGAGCAGTTCTTC. As protein: CASSQDHLGQSNEQFF.

V and J are TRBV6-5 and TRBJ2-3; D perhaps matches TRBD1 (5 bases). Trimming shortened V by 4 bases and J by 0 bases, and 14 bases separated the two germline ends. The CDR3 runs 16 residues. Germline values: CDR1 MNHEY, CDR2 SVGAGI. The DNA for the CDR3 is TGTGCCAGCAGTTTCAAAGGGGATTCTAGCACAGATACGCAGTATTTT. Translation: CASSFKGDSSTDTQYF.

The table lists this clone with a count of one. This chain joins TRBV13 and TRBJ2-7; D call uncertain. From germline, CDR1 is PRHDT and CDR2 FYEKMQ (reference sequence). The CDR3 sequence is 14 residues long. V was shortened by 0 bases and J by 2 bases, with 8 bases between the two germline ends. CDR3 coding DNA: TGTGCCAGCAGCTTAGGTGCTAGTGCCTACGAGCAGTACTTC. Its translation is CASSLGASAYEQYF. Complete variable domain (other parts from reference TRBV13 and TRBJ2-7): AAGVIQSPRHLIKEKRETATLKCYPIPRHDTVYWYQQGPGQDPQFLISFYEKMQSDKGSIPDRFSAQQFSDYHSELNMSSLELGDSALYFCASSLGASAYEQYFGPGTRLTVT.

The chain couples TRBV7-9 to TRBJ2-7, with a possible D match to TRBD2 (5 bases). Germline-derived CDR1 and CDR2 are SEHNR and FQNEAQ (reference sequence). The V and J ends lost 6 bases and 0 bases respectively, with 9 bases between them. The CDR3 is 13 residues long. DNA of the CDR3: TGTGCCAGCAGAGAGGACTCCTCCTACGAGCAGTACTTC. Protein: CASREDSSYEQYF.

V is TRBV6-5 and J is TRBJ2-3; 9 nucleotides agree with TRBD1. The germline CDR1 and CDR2 sequences are MNHEY and SVGAGI. The ends lost 5 bases at V and 2 bases at J; junction bases unmatched: 5. The CDR3 runs to 15 residues. The CDR3 nucleotides read TGTGCCAGCAGTGCACAGGGGGCCTACACAGATACGCAGTATTTT. Encoded protein: CASSAQGAYTDTQYF.

This chain joins TRBV9 and TRBJ2-1; no reliable D call. Between the trimmed V and J ends, which lost 0 bases and 0 bases, there was a span of 10 bases. The CDR3 is made up of 16 amino acids. Germline CDR1 is SGDLS and CDR2 is YYNGEE. CDR3 sequence: CASSVVSSFSYNEQFF. As DNA, the CDR3 is TGTGCCAGCAGCGTAGTGAGCAGTTTCTCCTACAATGAGCAGTTCTTC.

This clone was seen only a few times. The rearrangement joins TRBV5-6 to TRBJ1-3, with a weak D call TRBD1 (6 bases). The germline V gene encodes CDR1 SGHDT and CDR2 YYEEEE. Between the trimmed V and J ends, which lost 5 bases and 0 bases, there was a span of 12 bases. The CDR3 is 15 residues long. The CDR3 sequence: CASSSGGHSGNTIYF. The DNA for the CDR3 is TGTGCCAGCAGTTCCGGGGGCCACTCTGGAAACACCATATATTTT. The variable domain in full, completed from reference TRBV5-6 and TRBJ1-3, reads DAGVTQSPTHLIKTRGQQVTLRCSPKSGHDTVSWYQQALGQGPQFIFQYYEEEERQRGNFPDRFSGHQFPNYSSELNVNALLLGDSALYLCASSSGGHSGNTIYFGEGSWLTVV.

In DNA form, the CDR3 reads TGTGCCAGCAGCTTGATCGGGACAGGGGGATGGAGCGATGGCTACACCTTC. Its translation: CASSLIGTGGWSDGYTF. V usage is TRBV5-6 and J usage is TRBJ1-2, with 11 positions matching TRBD1. Germline V gene data show CDR1 as SGHDT and CDR2 as YYEEEE. V lost 1 base and J lost 6; bases outside the gene matches: 11. The CDR3 consists of 17 residues.

The CDR3 reads CASSMGLNTEAFF. The DNA for the CDR3 is TGTGCCAGTAGTATGGGGTTGAACACTGAAGCTTTCTTT. The chain uses TRBV19 and TRBJ1-1, with no clear D. Trimming shortened V by 3 bases and J by 0 bases, and 5 bases separated the two germline ends. The germline CDR1 and CDR2 sequences are LNHDA and SQIVND (reference sequence). The CDR3 runs to 13 residues.

This chain links TRBV10-3 with TRBJ2-1; 11 nucleotides line up with TRBD2. This CDR3 contains 15 residues. The germline V gene has CDR1 ENHRY and CDR2 SYGVKD. With V trimmed by 5 bases and J by 8 bases, 8 bases remained unmatched. CDR3 coding DNA: TGTGCCATCAGTTGGGGCCTAGCGGGAGGCCATGAGCAGTTCTTC. Translated, it gives CAISWGLAGGHEQFF.

This rearrangement joins TRBV25-1 to TRBJ2-2; weak D call: TRBD2 (5 bases). This CDR3 region has 12 residues. V lost 4 bases, J lost 6 bases, and 6 bases lay in between. Germline lookup yields CDR1 MGHDK and CDR2 SYGVNS. CDR3 amino acids: CASSVGAGELFF. The CDR3 coding sequence is TGTGCCAGCAGTGTCGGGGCCGGGGAGCTGTTTTTT.

This chain uses TRBV6-1 with TRBJ1-2; D may be TRBD1 (6 bases). Germline V gene sequence: CDR1 MNHNS, CDR2 SASEGT. This CDR3 comprises 11 residues. The germline V and J ends were trimmed by 8 bases and 4 bases, with 8 bases remaining between them. The CDR3 bases are TGTGCCAGCCGACAGGTCTATGGCTACACCTTC. This encodes CASRQVYGYTF.

The CDR3 DNA reads as TGCGCCAGCAGCCGAGGGACATTTGCTAACTATGGCTACACCTTC. Protein: CASSRGTFANYGYTF. This chain uses TRBV4-1 with TRBJ1-2, with D maybe TRBD1 (6 bases). This CDR3 comprises 15 residues. Germline values: CDR1 MGHRA, CDR2 YSYEKL. Trimming stripped 4 bases from V and 0 bases from J, with 12 bases between.

CDR3 sequence (DNA): TGCGCCAGCAGCTCGAACGACGGCGGCCAAGAGACCCAGTACTTC. It encodes CASSSNDGGQETQYF. The gene calls are TRBV4-1 and TRBJ2-5; D is ambiguous. The CDR3 extends over 15 amino acids. V was clipped by 5 bases and J by 1 base, with 14 bases between them. CDR1 MGHRA and CDR2 YSYEKL come from the germline V gene.

This clone was detected only a few times. A read error likely explains this, since a far larger clone differs by one base. The chain links TRBV5-3 to TRBJ2-3; D call uncertain. TRBV5-3 is reported as an ORF; its role is uncertain. CDR3 length: 14 residues. As DNA, the CDR3 is TGTGCCAGCAGCTTGGAATCAATCACAGATACGCAGTATTTT. It codes for CASSLESITDTQYF.

DNA of the CDR3: TGCGCCAGCAGCCCCCAGACTACCCCGGGGACGGTGGTTCAGCCCCAGCATTTT. This gives the protein CASSPQTTPGTVVQPQHF. The chain carries TRBV4-1 and TRBJ1-5; a weak D match, TRBD1 (5 bases). Deletions cut 4 bases from V and 6 bases from J, with 25 bases between. This CDR3 spans 18 amino acids. Looked up from germline, CDR1 is MGHRA and CDR2 is YSYEKL.

This chain uses TRBV30 with TRBJ2-1; possibly TRBD1 for D (5 bases). The germline V gene encodes CDR1 GTSNPN and CDR2 SVGIG (reference sequence). Between the trimmed V and J ends, which lost 1 base and 4 bases, there was a span of 14 bases. The CDR3 contains 15 residues. The CDR3 sequence: CAWSGQWDSYNEQFF. In nucleotides, the CDR3 is TGTGCCTGGAGTGGACAGTGGGATTCGTACAATGAGCAGTTCTTC. Looking up the rest from reference TRBV30 and TRBJ2-1 gives the full variable domain: SQTIHQWPATLVQPVGSPLSLECTVEGTSNPNLYWYRQAAGRGLQLLFYSVGIGQISSEVPQNLSASRPQDRQFILSSKKLLLSDSGFYLCAWSGQWDSYNEQFFGPGTRLTVL.